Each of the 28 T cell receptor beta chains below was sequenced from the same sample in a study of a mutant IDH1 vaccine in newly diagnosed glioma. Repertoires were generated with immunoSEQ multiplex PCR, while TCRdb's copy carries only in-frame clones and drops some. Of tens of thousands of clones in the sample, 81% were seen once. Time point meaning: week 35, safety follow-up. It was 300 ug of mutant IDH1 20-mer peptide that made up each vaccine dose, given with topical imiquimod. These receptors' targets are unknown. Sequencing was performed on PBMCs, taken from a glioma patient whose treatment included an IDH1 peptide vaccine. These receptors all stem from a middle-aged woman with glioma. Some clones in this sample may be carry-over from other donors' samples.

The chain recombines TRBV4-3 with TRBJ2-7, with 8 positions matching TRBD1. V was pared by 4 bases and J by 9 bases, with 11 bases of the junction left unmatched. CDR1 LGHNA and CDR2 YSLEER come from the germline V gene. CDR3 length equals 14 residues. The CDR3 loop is CASSPTLDREGQYF. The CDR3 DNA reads TGCGCCAGCAGCCCTACACTGGACAGGGAAGGGCAGTACTTC.

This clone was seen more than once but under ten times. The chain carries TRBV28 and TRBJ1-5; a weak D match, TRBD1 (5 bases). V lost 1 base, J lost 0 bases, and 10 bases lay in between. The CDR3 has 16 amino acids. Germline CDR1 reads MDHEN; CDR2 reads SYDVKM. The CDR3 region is CASSLSREYSNQPQHF. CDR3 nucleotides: TGTGCCAGCAGTTTATCCAGGGAATATAGCAATCAGCCCCAGCATTTT. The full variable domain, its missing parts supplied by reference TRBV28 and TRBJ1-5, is DVKVTQSSRYLVKRTGEKVFLECVQDMDHENMFWYRQDPGLGLRLIYFSYDVKMKEKGDIPEGYSVSREKKERFSLILESASTNQTSMYLCASSLSREYSNQPQHFGDGTRLSIL.

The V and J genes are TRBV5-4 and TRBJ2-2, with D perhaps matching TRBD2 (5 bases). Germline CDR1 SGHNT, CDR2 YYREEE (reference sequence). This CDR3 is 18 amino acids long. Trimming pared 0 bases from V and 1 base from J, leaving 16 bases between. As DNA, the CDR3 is TGTGCCAGCAGCTTGGGGGGAGCGAAGCGGTGGAACACCGGGGAGCTGTTTTTT. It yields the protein CASSLGGAKRWNTGELFF.

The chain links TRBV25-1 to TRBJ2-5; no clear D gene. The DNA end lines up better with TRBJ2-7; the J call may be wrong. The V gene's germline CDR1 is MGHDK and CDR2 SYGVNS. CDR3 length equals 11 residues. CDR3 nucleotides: TGTGCCAGCAGTGCGTACTACGAGCAGTACTTC. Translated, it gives CASSAYYEQYF.

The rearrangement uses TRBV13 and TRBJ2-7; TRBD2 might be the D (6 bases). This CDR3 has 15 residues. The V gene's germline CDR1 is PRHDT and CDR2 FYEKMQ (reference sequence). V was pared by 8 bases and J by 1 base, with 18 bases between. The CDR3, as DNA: TGTGCCAGCGCAGTAATGACTAGTCGGTCCTACGAGCAGTACTTC. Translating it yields CASAVMTSRSYEQYF.

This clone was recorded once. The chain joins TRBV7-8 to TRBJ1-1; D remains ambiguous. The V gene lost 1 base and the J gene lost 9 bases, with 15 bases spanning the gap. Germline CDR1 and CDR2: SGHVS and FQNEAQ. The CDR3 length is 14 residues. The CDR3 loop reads CASSLVEIRSKAFF. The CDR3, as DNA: TGTGCCAGCAGCTTAGTGGAGATCAGAAGTAAAGCTTTCTTT.

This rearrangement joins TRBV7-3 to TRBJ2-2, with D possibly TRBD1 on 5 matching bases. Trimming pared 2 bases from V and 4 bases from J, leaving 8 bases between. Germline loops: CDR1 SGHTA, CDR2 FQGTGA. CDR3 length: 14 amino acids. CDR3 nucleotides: TGTGCCAGCAGCTTAGCAGGGATCACCGGGGAGCTGTTTTTT. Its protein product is CASSLAGITGELFF.

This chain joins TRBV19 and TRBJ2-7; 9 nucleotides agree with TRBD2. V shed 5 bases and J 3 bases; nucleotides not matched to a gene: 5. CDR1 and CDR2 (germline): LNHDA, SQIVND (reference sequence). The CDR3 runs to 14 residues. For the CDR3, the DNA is TGTGCCAGTAGTGAAGTAGCGGGAGTCTACGAGCAGTACTTC. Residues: CASSEVAGVYEQYF.

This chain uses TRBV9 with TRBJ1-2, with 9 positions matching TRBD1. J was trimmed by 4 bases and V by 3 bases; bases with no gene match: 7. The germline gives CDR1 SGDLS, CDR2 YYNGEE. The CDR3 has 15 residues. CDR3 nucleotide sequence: TGTGCCAGCAGCGGGGGGGGGACAGGGACCTATGGCTACACCTTC. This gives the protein CASSGGGTGTYGYTF.

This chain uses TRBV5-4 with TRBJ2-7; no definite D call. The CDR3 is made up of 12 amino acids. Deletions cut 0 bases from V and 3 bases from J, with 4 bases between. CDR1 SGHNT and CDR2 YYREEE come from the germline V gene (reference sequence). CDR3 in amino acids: CASSLDGYEQYF. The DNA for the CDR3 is TGTGCCAGCAGCTTGGACGGCTACGAGCAGTACTTC.

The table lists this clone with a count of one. As DNA, the CDR3 is TGTGCCAGCAGTGAAGGGGCAGGGTATGAAAAACTGTTTTTT. Translating it yields CASSEGAGYEKLFF. The chain is built from TRBV6-1 and TRBJ1-4; a weak D match, TRBD1 (5 bases). Germline V gene data show CDR1 as MNHNS and CDR2 as SASEGT. CDR3 length equals 14 residues. With 1 base removed from V and 6 bases from J, the gap between germline ends came to 9 bases.

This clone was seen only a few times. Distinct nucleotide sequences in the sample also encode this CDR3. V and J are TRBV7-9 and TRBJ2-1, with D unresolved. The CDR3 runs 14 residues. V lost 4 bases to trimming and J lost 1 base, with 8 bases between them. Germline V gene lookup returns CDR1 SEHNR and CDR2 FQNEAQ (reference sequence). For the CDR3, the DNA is TGTGCCAGCAGCTCCCCTCCATCCTACAATGAGCAGTTCTTC. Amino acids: CASSSPPSYNEQFF.

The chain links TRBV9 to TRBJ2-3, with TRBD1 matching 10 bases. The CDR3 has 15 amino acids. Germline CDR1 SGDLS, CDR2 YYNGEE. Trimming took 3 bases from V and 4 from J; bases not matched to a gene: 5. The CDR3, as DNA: TGTGCCAGCAGCGCTGGGACAGGGGCCGCAGATACGCAGTATTTT. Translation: CASSAGTGAADTQYF.

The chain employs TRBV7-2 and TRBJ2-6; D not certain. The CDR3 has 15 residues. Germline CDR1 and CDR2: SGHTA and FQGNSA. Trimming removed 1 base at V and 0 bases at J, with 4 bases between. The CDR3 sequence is CASSLGSSGANVLTF. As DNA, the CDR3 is TGTGCCAGCAGCTTAGGGTCCTCTGGGGCCAACGTCCTGACTTTC.

CDR3 DNA: TGTGCCCCCAGTTGCGGGAAAGGCACCGGGGGCGAGCAGTACTTC. Translating it yields CAPSCGKGTGGEQYF. The chain combines TRBV9 with TRBJ2-7; TRBD2 is a possible D gene (6 bases). The germline gives CDR1 SGDLS, CDR2 YYNGEE. There are 15 residues in the CDR3. The V end was cut by 10 bases, the J end by 6 bases, with 26 bases between. The complete variable domain, with remaining parts taken from reference TRBV9 and TRBJ2-7, reads DSGVTQTPKHLITATGQRVTLRCSPRSGDLSVYWYQQSLDQGLQFLIQYYNGEERAKGNILERFSAQQFPDLHSELNLSSLELGDSALYFCAPSCGKGTGGEQYFGPGTRLTVT.

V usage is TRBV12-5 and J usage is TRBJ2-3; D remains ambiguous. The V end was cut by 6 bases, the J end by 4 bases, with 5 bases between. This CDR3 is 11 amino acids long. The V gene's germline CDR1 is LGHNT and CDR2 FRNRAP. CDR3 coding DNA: TGTGCTAGTGGACTCGCAGATACGCAGTATTTT. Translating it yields CASGLADTQYF. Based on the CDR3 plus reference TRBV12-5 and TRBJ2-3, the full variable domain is DARVTQTPRHKVTEMGQEVTMRCQPILGHNTVFWYRQTMMQGLELLAYFRNRAPLDDSGMPKDRFSAEMPDATLATLKIQPSEPRDSAVYFCASGLADTQYFGPGTRLTVL.

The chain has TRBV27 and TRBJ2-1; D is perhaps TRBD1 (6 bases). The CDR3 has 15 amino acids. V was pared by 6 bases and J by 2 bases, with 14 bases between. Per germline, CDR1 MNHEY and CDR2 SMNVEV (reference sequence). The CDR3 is CASRREQGPYNEQFF. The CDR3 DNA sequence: TGTGCCAGCAGAAGGGAACAGGGACCCTACAATGAGCAGTTCTTC.

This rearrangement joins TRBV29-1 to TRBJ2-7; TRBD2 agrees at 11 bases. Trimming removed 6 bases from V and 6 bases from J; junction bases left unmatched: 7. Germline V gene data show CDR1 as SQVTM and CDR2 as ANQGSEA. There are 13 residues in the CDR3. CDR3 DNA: TGCAGCGTCAAACTAGCGGGAGTTCTCGAGCAGTACTTC. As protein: CSVKLAGVLEQYF.

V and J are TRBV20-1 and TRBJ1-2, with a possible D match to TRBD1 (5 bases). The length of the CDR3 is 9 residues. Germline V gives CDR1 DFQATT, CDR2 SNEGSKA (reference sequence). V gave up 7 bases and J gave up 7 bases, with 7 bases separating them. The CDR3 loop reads CSVGAGYTF. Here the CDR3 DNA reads TGCAGTGTCGGGGCTGGCTACACCTTC.

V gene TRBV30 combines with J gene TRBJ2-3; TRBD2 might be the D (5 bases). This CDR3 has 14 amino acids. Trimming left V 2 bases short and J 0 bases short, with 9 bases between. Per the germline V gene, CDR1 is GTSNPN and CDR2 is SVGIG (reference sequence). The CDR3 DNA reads TGTGCCTGGAGTTCCAGCGGAAGCACAGATACGCAGTATTTT. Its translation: CAWSSSGSTDTQYF.

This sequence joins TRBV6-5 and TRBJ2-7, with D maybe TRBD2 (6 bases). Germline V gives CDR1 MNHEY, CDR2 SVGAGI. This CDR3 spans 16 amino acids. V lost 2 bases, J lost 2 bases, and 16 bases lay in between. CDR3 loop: CASSYDWLAPTYEQYF. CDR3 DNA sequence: TGTGCCAGCAGTTACGATTGGCTAGCGCCGACCTACGAGCAGTACTTC.

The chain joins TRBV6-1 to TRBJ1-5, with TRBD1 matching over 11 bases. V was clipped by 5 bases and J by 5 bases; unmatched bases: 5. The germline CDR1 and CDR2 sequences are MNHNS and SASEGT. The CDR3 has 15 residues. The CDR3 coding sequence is TGTGCCAGCAGTCGGGACAGGGGGAAGGATCAGCCCCAGCATTTT. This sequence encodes CASSRDRGKDQPQHF.

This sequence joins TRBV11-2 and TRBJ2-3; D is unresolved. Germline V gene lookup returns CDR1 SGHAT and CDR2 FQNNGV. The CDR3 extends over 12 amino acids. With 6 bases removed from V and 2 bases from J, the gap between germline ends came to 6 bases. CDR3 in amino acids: CASRGITDTQYF. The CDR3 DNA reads TGTGCCAGCAGAGGGATCACAGATACGCAGTATTTT.

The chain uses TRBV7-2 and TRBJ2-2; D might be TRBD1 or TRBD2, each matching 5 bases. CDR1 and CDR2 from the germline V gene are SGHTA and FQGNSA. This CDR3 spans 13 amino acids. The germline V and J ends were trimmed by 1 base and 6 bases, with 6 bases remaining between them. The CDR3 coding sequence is TGTGCCAGCAGCTTAGTGGGGGCCGGGGAGCTGTTTTTT. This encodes CASSLVGAGELFF.

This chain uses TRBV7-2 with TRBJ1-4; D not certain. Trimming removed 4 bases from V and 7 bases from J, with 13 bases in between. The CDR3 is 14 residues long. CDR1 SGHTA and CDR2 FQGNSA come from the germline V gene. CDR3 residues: CASSSSVVGEKLFF. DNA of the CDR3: TGTGCCAGCAGCTCCTCTGTGGTCGGTGAAAAACTGTTTTTT.

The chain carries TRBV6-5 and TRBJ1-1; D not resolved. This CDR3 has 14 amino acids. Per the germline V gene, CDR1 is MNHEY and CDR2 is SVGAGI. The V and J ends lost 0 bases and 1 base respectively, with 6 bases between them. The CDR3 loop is CASSYSQGNTEAFF. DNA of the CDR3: TGTGCCAGCAGTTACTCCCAAGGGAACACTGAAGCTTTCTTT.

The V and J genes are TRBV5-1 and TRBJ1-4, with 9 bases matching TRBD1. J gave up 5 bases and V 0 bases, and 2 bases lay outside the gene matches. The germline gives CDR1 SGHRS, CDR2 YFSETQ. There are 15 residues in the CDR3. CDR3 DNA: TGCGCCAGCAGCTTGGCCGGGACAGGGAATGAAAAACTGTTTTTT. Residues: CASSLAGTGNEKLFF.

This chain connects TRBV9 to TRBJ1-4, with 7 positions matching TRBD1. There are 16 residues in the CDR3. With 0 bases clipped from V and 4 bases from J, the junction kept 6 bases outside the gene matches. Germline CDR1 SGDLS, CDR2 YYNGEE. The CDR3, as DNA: TGTGCCAGCAGCGTAGGGGGGGACAGAAATAATGAAAAACTGTTTTTT. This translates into CASSVGGDRNNEKLFF.